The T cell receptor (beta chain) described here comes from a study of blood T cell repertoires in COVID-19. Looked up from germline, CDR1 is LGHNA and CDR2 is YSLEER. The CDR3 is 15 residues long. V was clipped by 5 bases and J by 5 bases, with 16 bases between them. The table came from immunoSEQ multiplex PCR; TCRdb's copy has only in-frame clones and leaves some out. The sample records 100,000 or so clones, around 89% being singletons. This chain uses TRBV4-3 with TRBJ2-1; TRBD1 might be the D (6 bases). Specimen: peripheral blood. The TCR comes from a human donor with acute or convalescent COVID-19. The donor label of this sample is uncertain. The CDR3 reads CASSRDTRRDNEQFF. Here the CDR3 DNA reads TGCGCCAGCAGCAGGGACACACGCCGGGACAATGAGCAGTTCTTC.